This T cell receptor beta chain is from a study of blood T cell repertoires in COVID-19. Study summary: From the United States, Italy and Spain came samples of acute and convalescent COVID-19.

In the source study's methods: By means of reference gene primer amplification, nucleated cell counts were estimated. The assay was immunoSEQ multiplex PCR, and TCRdb's table has in-frame clones only and misses some. Clone size and V and J calls were adopted from that table, with D and trimming inferred from the DNA. Of fewer than 65,000 clones listed, 90% were seen once; the top ten hold approximately 4%. This CDR3 is built from 13 residues. Trimming cost V 8 bases and J 6 bases; bases outside gene matches: 9. Germline loops: CDR1 MNHEY, CDR2 SVGAGI. The receptor comes from a human donor in a cohort sampled during active COVID-19. This chain joins TRBV6-5 and TRBJ1-1; 7 bases line up with TRBD1. Material for sequencing was peripheral blood. The CDR3: CASCSRQGSEAFF. The CDR3 DNA reads as TGTGCCAGCTGCAGTCGACAGGGCTCTGAAGCTTTCTTT.